A single sample is the source of the 27 T cell receptor beta chains below, sequenced in a study of Tregs in tolerant kidney transplant recipients. Produced via immunoSEQ multiplex PCR; TCRdb's table is partial and in-frame only. This table holds about 100,000 clones, roughly 89% found once. Sequencing was performed on CD4+ T cells from blood, taken before the transplant. These receptor sequences come from a human donor who received a combined kidney and bone marrow transplant.

CDR3 loop: CASSLARGTGGRTNEKLFF. The CDR3 DNA follows: TGCGCCAGCAGCTTGGCTAGGGGCACAGGGGGCCGGACTAATGAAAAACTGTTTTTT. V is TRBV5-1 and J is TRBJ1-4; 9 nucleotides align to TRBD1. The V gene end was trimmed by 0 bases and the J gene end by 2 bases; junction bases not matched to a gene: 11. Per germline, CDR1 SGHRS and CDR2 YFSETQ. This CDR3 comprises 19 residues.

The chain is built from TRBV11-2 and TRBJ1-1; tentatively, D is TRBD1 (6 bases). V lost 1 base and J 0 bases, leaving 12 bases between the germline ends. In germline, CDR1 is SGHAT, CDR2 FQNNGV. This CDR3 has 16 residues. The CDR3 coding sequence is TGTGCCAGCAGCTTAGGGGCAGGGGCTTTGAACACTGAAGCTTTCTTT. Translating it yields CASSLGAGALNTEAFF.

This sequence joins TRBV5-1 and TRBJ1-2; a possible D gene is TRBD1 (6 bases). Trimming shortened V by 0 bases and J by 4 bases, and 7 bases separated the two germline ends. The CDR3 loop spans 13 amino acids. The germline V gene encodes CDR1 SGHRS and CDR2 YFSETQ. In DNA, the CDR3 is TGCGCCAGCAGCTTGGACAGGGCCTATGGCTACACCTTC. Residues: CASSLDRAYGYTF.

The rearrangement uses TRBV27 and TRBJ1-6, with a tentative D call TRBD1 (6 bases). This CDR3 has 14 amino acids. CDR1 and CDR2 (germline): MNHEY, SMNVEV (reference sequence). The V gene lost 1 base and the J gene lost 5 bases, with 6 bases spanning the gap. CDR3: CASSLYRDNSPLHF. The CDR3 coding sequence is TGTGCCAGCAGTTTATACAGGGATAATTCACCCCTCCACTTT.

The gene calls are TRBV19 and TRBJ1-1; D gene ambiguous. CDR1 and CDR2 (germline): LNHDA, SQIVND (reference sequence). V lost 10 bases and J lost 2, with 20 bases in between. The CDR3 runs 15 residues. DNA for the CDR3: TGTGCCACGCCATCGCCCAGTGAGGCCAACACTGAAGCTTTCTTT. It specifies CATPSPSEANTEAFF.

The V and J genes are TRBV27 and TRBJ1-3, with D hard to call. From germline, CDR1 is MNHEY and CDR2 SMNVEV (reference sequence). CDR3 length: 14 amino acids. V was pared by 5 bases and J by 2 bases, with 10 bases between. The CDR3 DNA sequence: TGTGCCAGCAGTGTCCTCGGGGCTGGAAACACCATATATTTT. This encodes CASSVLGAGNTIYF.

V is TRBV6-6 and J is TRBJ2-7; D is unresolved. Germline loops: CDR1 MNHNY, CDR2 SVGAGI (reference sequence). Trimming removed 2 bases from V and 1 base from J, with 9 bases in between. The CDR3 runs to 14 residues. CDR3 protein: CASSYTQYSYEQYF. In nucleotides, the CDR3 is TGTGCCAGCAGTTACACACAGTATTCCTACGAGCAGTACTTC.

The chain combines TRBV18 with TRBJ2-1; 11 bases line up with TRBD2. Trimming removed 3 bases from V and 8 bases from J; junction bases left unmatched: 9. The germline CDR1 and CDR2 sequences are KGHSH and LQKENI. CDR3 length: 16 residues. The CDR3 loop is CASSPVLAGEVDEQFF. The CDR3 DNA sequence: TGTGCCAGCTCACCTGTACTAGCGGGAGAGGTCGATGAGCAGTTCTTC.

This chain uses TRBV10-3 with TRBJ2-3; 10 bases are a match to TRBD2. CDR3 length: 19 amino acids. Germline V gives CDR1 ENHRY, CDR2 SYGVKD. V trimming: 0 bases; J trimming: 1 base; junction bases outside the gene matches: 10. In DNA, the CDR3 is TGTGCCATCAGTGAGTCGAAGCGGGGGGGCCAAAAGGGCACAGATACGCAGTATTTT. This gives the protein CAISESKRGGQKGTDTQYF.

The V gene is TRBV4-1, the J gene TRBJ2-4, with TRBD1 as a possible D gene (6 bases). CDR3 size: 16 residues. Per germline, CDR1 MGHRA and CDR2 YSYEKL. Trimming took 0 bases from V and 1 from J, leaving 10 bases between them. The CDR3 reads CASSQDGRGAKNIQYF. The DNA for the CDR3 is TGCGCCAGCAGCCAAGATGGAAGGGGGGCCAAAAACATTCAGTACTTC.

This clone was seen once. The chain uses TRBV2 and TRBJ2-1; 10 nucleotides agree with TRBD2. The CDR3 runs to 15 residues. V lost 4 bases to trimming and J lost 4 bases; unmatched junction nucleotides: 4. Germline V gene data show CDR1 as SNHLY and CDR2 as FYNNEI. In nucleotides, the CDR3 is TGTGCCAGCAGTGTTGTACTAGCGGGATACAATGAGCAGTTCTTC. Translating gives CASSVVLAGYNEQFF.

The chain carries TRBV5-1 and TRBJ2-5, with 13 bases aligning to TRBD2. The CDR3 extends over 17 amino acids. Germline values: CDR1 SGHRS, CDR2 YFSETQ. The V gene end was trimmed by 3 bases and the J gene end by 5 bases; junction bases not matched to a gene: 10. This CDR3 is CASSSGLAGAVGETQYF. CDR3 DNA: TGCGCCAGCAGCTCCGGACTAGCGGGAGCGGTTGGGGAGACCCAGTACTTC.

The rearrangement uses TRBV6-1 and TRBJ1-2; D might be TRBD1 (6 bases). The CDR3 contains 14 residues. Germline-derived CDR1 and CDR2 are MNHNS and SASEGT. Trimming removed 5 bases from V and 3 bases from J, with 13 bases in between. The CDR3 DNA reads TGTGCCAGCAGTACAGCGGGGGGCCACTATGGCTACACCTTC. It translates to CASSTAGGHYGYTF.

The chain links TRBV30 to TRBJ2-3, with 11 bases matching TRBD2. CDR3 length: 16 residues. CDR1 and CDR2 from the germline V gene are GTSNPN and SVGIG (reference sequence). Germline trimming cut 5 bases from V and 3 bases from J; bases unmatched to any gene: 10. The CDR3 DNA reads as TGTGCCTGGTTCCCCCGACTAGCGGGACGGACAGATACGCAGTATTTT. It yields the protein CAWFPRLAGRTDTQYF.

This clone appeared once. The gene calls are TRBV29-1 and TRBJ1-1; TRBD1 matches at 11 bases. Per germline, CDR1 SQVTM and CDR2 ANQGSEA. V gave up 4 bases and J gave up 8 bases; unmatched junction bases: 6. There are 13 residues in the CDR3. The CDR3 spells CSVARDRGVEAFF. CDR3 bases: TGCAGCGTTGCCCGGGACAGGGGGGTAGAAGCTTTCTTT.

This chain links TRBV15 with TRBJ1-6, with 8 bases lining up with TRBD1. The CDR3 covers 14 residues. V lost 4 bases and J lost 7; bases outside the gene matches: 3. Per germline, CDR1 LNHNV and CDR2 YYDKDF (reference sequence). The DNA for the CDR3 is TGTGCCACCAGCATTGACAGGGGAAATTCACCCCTCCACTTT. Translation: CATSIDRGNSPLHF. Variable domain in full (rest from reference TRBV15 and TRBJ1-6): DAMVIQNPRYQVTQFGKPVTLSCSQTLNHNVMYWYQQKSSQAPKLLFHYYDKDFNNEADTPDNFQSRRPNTSFCFLDIRSPGLGDTAMYLCATSIDRGNSPLHFGNGTRLTVT.

J is TRBJ1-5 and V is TRBV2; D ambiguous. The CDR3 contains 15 residues. Germline V gene lookup returns CDR1 SNHLY and CDR2 FYNNEI. V lost 8 bases to trimming and J lost 0 bases, with 14 bases between them. The CDR3 DNA follows: TGTGCCAGCTTGACAAGGATTGATAGCAATCAGCCCCAGCATTTT. This encodes CASLTRIDSNQPQHF.

The chain is built from TRBV27 and TRBJ2-3; D gene unclear. Germline CDR1 is MNHEY and CDR2 is SMNVEV (reference sequence). V was clipped by 6 bases and J by 4 bases, with 8 bases between them. The CDR3 extends over 12 amino acids. In DNA, the CDR3 is TGTGCCAGCAGGGCAGTTGCAGATACGCAGTATTTT. Translation: CASRAVADTQYF.

The chain carries TRBV29-1 and TRBJ2-2; 7 bases align to TRBD2. Unmatched junction bases numbered 8, after V lost 8 bases and J lost 8 bases. The CDR3 consists of 12 residues. Germline lookup yields CDR1 SQVTM and CDR2 ANQGSEA. CDR3 DNA: TGCAGCTCTCGACTAGCTGGAGGGGAGCTGTTTTTT. As protein: CSSRLAGGELFF.

This chain uses TRBV20-1 with TRBJ1-1; D unclear. The CDR3 contains 10 residues. Germline V lookup: CDR1 DFQATT, CDR2 SNEGSKA (reference sequence). Trimming stripped 6 bases from V and 8 bases from J, with 10 bases between. In nucleotides, the CDR3 is TGCAGTGCCTCCCGGTCAGAAGCTTTCTTT. It codes for CSASRSEAFF.

The chain joins TRBV28 to TRBJ2-5; the D gene is possibly TRBD2 (5 bases). Germline CDR1 is MDHEN and CDR2 is SYDVKM. The CDR3 extends over 12 amino acids. Trimming removed 5 bases at V and 5 bases at J, with 9 bases between. The CDR3 reads CASSRGKETQYF. CDR3 bases: TGTGCCAGCAGTAGAGGGAAGGAGACCCAGTACTTC.

This rearrangement joins TRBV5-1 to TRBJ1-4; the D gene is possibly TRBD1 (5 bases). With 4 bases removed from V and 1 base from J, the gap between germline ends came to 11 bases. This CDR3 contains 15 residues. The germline V gene has CDR1 SGHRS and CDR2 YFSETQ. The CDR3 loop reads CASSLQGLTNEKLFF. CDR3 bases: TGCGCCAGCAGCCTGCAGGGACTAACTAATGAAAAACTGTTTTTT.

The gene calls are TRBV27 and TRBJ2-5; no firm D call. Germline values: CDR1 MNHEY, CDR2 SMNVEV (reference sequence). This CDR3 has 14 amino acids. The V gene lost 3 bases and the J gene lost 1 base, with 9 bases spanning the gap. The CDR3 is CASSFIGAQETQYF. The CDR3 DNA reads TGTGCCAGCAGTTTTATCGGTGCCCAAGAGACCCAGTACTTC.

The chain links TRBV9 to TRBJ2-7; 11 nucleotides match TRBD2. The CDR3 has 17 amino acids. Germline-derived CDR1 and CDR2 are SGDLS and YYNGEE. The V and J ends lost 5 bases and 2 bases, in that order; junction bases with no gene match: 12. CDR3 region: CASSDSQGTSGTYEQYF. Written as DNA, the CDR3 is TGTGCCAGCAGTGATTCCCAGGGGACTAGCGGAACCTACGAGCAGTACTTC.

This clone was seen more than once but under ten times. The chain has TRBV2 and TRBJ1-2, with TRBD1 identical over 9 bases. The CDR3 covers 12 residues. V dropped 8 bases and J dropped 5; count of bases not matched to a gene: 3. Germline V gives CDR1 SNHLY, CDR2 FYNNEI. CDR3 sequence (DNA): TGTGCCAGCTCGGGACAGGGTTATGGCTACACCTTC. Residues: CASSGQGYGYTF.

The CDR3 sequence is CASSPGQGNHEQYF. The DNA for the CDR3 is TGTGCCAGCTCACCGGGACAGGGAAACCACGAGCAGTACTTC. V usage is TRBV18 and J usage is TRBJ2-7, with 9 nucleotides matching TRBD1. The V gene's germline CDR1 is KGHSH and CDR2 LQKENI. With 3 bases clipped from V and 5 bases from J, the junction kept 5 bases outside the gene matches. This CDR3 spans 14 amino acids.

The chain links TRBV4-1 to TRBJ1-2, with D possibly matching TRBD1 (6 bases). This CDR3 comprises 17 residues. Germline values: CDR1 MGHRA, CDR2 YSYEKL. Trimming took off 7 bases at V and 2 bases at J, with 23 bases between the two ends. CDR3 nucleotide sequence: TGCGCCAGCAAGCCAACGACAAAGGGGGAAAAAAACTATGGCTACACCTTC. Its protein is CASKPTTKGEKNYGYTF.